The 32 T cell receptor beta chains below come from one sample, sequenced in a study of blood T cells in healthy people across ages. A second PCR of 7 to 11 cycles used a sample-barcoded 5' primer and a J-beta primer mix. One entry per CDR3 protein results from TCRdb running MiXCR on the 5' RACE reads. The sample consists of approximately 780,000 distinct CDR3 sequences, roughly 25% of them appearing once. The same data also contributed to another study, on T cells of mothers and their children.

Sequenced sample: blood. These receptor sequences come from a boy aged 5-17 years in good health.

This clonotype was counted a few times. The gene calls are TRBV5-1 and TRBJ2-2; D gene unclear. The CDR3 is 14 amino acids. Germline assignment: CDR1 SGHRS and CDR2 YFSETQ. Trimming removed 0 bases at V and 1 base at J, with 4 bases between. Here the CDR3 reads CASSLVLNTGELFF. The CDR3, as DNA: TGCGCCAGCAGCTTGGTACTGAACACCGGGGAGCTGTTTTTT.

In DNA form, the CDR3 reads TGTGCCAGCAGTCCTCGGGACGGACGATACTTTAACTATGGCTACACCTTC. Its protein product is CASSPRDGRYFNYGYTF. The genes are TRBV27 and TRBJ1-2; the D gene is possibly TRBD1 (5 bases). Germline V gene data show CDR1 as MNHEY and CDR2 as SMNVEV (reference sequence). This CDR3 region has 17 residues. The germline V and J ends were trimmed by 5 bases and 1 base, with 20 bases remaining between them.

This clonotype was picked up many times. CDR3 bases: TGCAGCGTTGAAGAGCTAGCGGGGGCGCGCAATGAGCAGTTCTTC. As protein: CSVEELAGARNEQFF. The chain has TRBV29-1 and TRBJ2-1; 10 bases are a match to TRBD2. Trimming took 0 bases from V and 6 from J; bases not matched to a gene: 5. The CDR3 consists of 15 residues. Germline loops: CDR1 SQVTM, CDR2 ANQGSEA.

The chain carries TRBV28 and TRBJ2-7; D not certain. The CDR3 extends over 16 amino acids. V was trimmed by 4 bases and J by 3 bases, leaving 19 bases between them. The germline CDR1 and CDR2 sequences are MDHEN and SYDVKM. CDR3 sequence (DNA): TGTGCCAGCAGTTCCCCCTCCCCGACAACGTACTACGAGCAGTACTTC. It is translated as CASSSPSPTTYYEQYF.

This clonotype was recorded once. The chain couples TRBV2 to TRBJ2-2; either TRBD1 or TRBD2 may fit D (6 bases each). The CDR3 contains 15 residues. CDR1 SNHLY and CDR2 FYNNEI come from the germline V gene. V was clipped by 4 bases and J by 6 bases, with 15 bases between them. The CDR3 loop is CASSVEGGRAGELFF. In DNA, the CDR3 is TGTGCCAGCAGTGTGGAGGGGGGAAGGGCCGGGGAGCTGTTTTTT.

The table lists this clonotype with a few counts. This chain uses TRBV12-3 or TRBV12-4 with TRBJ1-1, with 7 bases aligning to TRBD1. The junction had 19 bases not matched to a gene; V was cut back by 7 bases and J by 5 bases. CDR3 size: 17 residues. The CDR3 region has the DNA TGTGCCAGCATCGGCCCCCGACAGGGAGGGGCCTGGACTGAAGCTTTCTTT. Translated, it gives CASIGPRQGGAWTEAFF.

This clonotype was seen a few times. The rearrangement joins TRBV6-5 to TRBJ1-1; the match to TRBD1 covers 7 bases. The germline CDR1 and CDR2 sequences are MNHEY and SVGAGI. The CDR3 spans 15 residues. V shed 6 bases, J shed 4 bases, and the junction held 11 bases outside the gene matches. CDR3: CASRTDREGRTEAFF. The CDR3, as DNA: TGTGCCAGCAGGACCGACAGGGAGGGTCGCACTGAAGCTTTCTTT.

The chain carries TRBV18 and TRBJ2-3, with TRBD1 matching over 9 bases. With 6 bases clipped from V and 6 bases from J, the junction kept 7 bases outside the gene matches. The CDR3 contains 14 residues. CDR1 and CDR2 from the germline V gene are KGHSH and LQKENI. CDR3 DNA: TGTGCCAGCTCGCCATCGGACAGGGGTGATACGCAGTATTTT. This encodes CASSPSDRGDTQYF.

V is TRBV10-2 and J is TRBJ2-2, with D maybe TRBD2 (6 bases). Per the germline V gene, CDR1 is WSHSY and CDR2 is SAAADI. The CDR3 extends over 14 amino acids. The V end lost 3 bases, the J end lost 7 bases, and 12 bases lay between the germline ends. The CDR3 region has the DNA TGCGCCAGCAGTGATGCCGTGGGGGGCGGGGAGCTGTTTTTT. This gives the protein CASSDAVGGGELFF.

This clonotype was seen only a few times. Mismatch with germline at one junction end may stem from a read error. This chain links TRBV6-5 with TRBJ2-1; the match to TRBD2 covers 12 bases. Germline V gene data show CDR1 as MNHEY and CDR2 as SVGAGI. The CDR3 has 16 residues. This chain's CDR3 is CASSYSGLAGYSEQFF. The CDR3, as DNA: TGTGCCAGCAGTTACTCTGGACTAGCGGGGTACAGTGAGCAGTTCTTC.

V and J are TRBV12-3 or TRBV12-4 and TRBJ2-3, with TRBD2 identical over 14 bases. The J segment lost 10 bases and the V segment lost 6 bases, leaving 12 bases of the junction unmatched. This CDR3 is 16 amino acids long. The CDR3 DNA follows: TGTGCCAGCAGGGGGACTAGCGGGGGCCCCTCGGCGCCGCAGTATTTT. Protein product: CASRGTSGGPSAPQYF.

This clonotype appeared a few times. The V call is TRBV5-5, the J call TRBJ2-5; D is ambiguous. Trimming removed 2 bases from V and 5 bases from J, with 19 bases in between. The germline CDR1 and CDR2 sequences are SGHKS and YYEKEE (reference sequence). The CDR3 totals 16 residues. CDR3 sequence reads: CASSLSPSAFGETQYF. The CDR3 coding sequence is TGTGCCAGCAGCTTAAGTCCCAGCGCCTTTGGGGAGACCCAGTACTTC.

V and J are TRBV6-6 and TRBJ2-7, with TRBD1 identical over 9 bases. V shed 5 bases and J 5 bases; nucleotides not matched to a gene: 4. The CDR3 is 13 amino acids. Germline V gene data show CDR1 as MNHNY and CDR2 as SVGAGI (reference sequence). CDR3 coding DNA: TGTGCCAGCAGTGGGACAGGGTATAACGAGCAGTACTTC. Encoded protein: CASSGTGYNEQYF.

The J gene is TRBJ2-5, the V gene TRBV11-3, with D possibly being TRBD1 or TRBD2 (5 bases each). Gene TRBJ2-1 matches the end of the DNA better, so the J call may be wrong. Per germline, CDR1 SGHNT and CDR2 YENEEA. The CDR3 is 14 amino acids. In DNA form, the CDR3 reads TGTGCCAGCAGCCCCTCCCGGGACCAAAATGAGCAGTTCTTC. It specifies CASSPSRDQNEQFF.

CDR3 nucleotides: TGCAGTGCTAGAAAGCCGGGACTAGCGGAAGAGACCCAGTACTTC. Translation: CSARKPGLAEETQYF. This chain uses TRBV20-1 with TRBJ2-5; 11 positions match TRBD2. Trimming took 2 bases from V and 3 from J; bases not matched to a gene: 5. CDR1 and CDR2 (germline): DFQATT, SNEGSKA (reference sequence). This CDR3 is 15 amino acids long.

This clonotype appeared a few times. This sequence joins TRBV6-5 and TRBJ2-5, with TRBD1 matching over 8 bases. Trimming at V came to 5 bases and at J to 11 bases, leaving 4 bases not matched to a gene. Germline CDR1 and CDR2: MNHEY and SVGAGI. The CDR3 is 11 amino acids. The CDR3 loop is CASSRGTGQYF. CDR3 coding DNA: TGTGCCAGCAGTAGAGGGACAGGACAGTACTTC.

This rearrangement joins TRBV28 to TRBJ2-5; 9 nucleotides agree with TRBD1. V gave up 1 base and J gave up 5 bases; unmatched junction bases: 11. The CDR3 covers 17 residues. Germline-derived CDR1 and CDR2 are MDHEN and SYDVKM. For the CDR3, the DNA is TGTGCCAGCAGTTTATTGACACAGGGGGCTACAGGGGAGACCCAGTACTTC. Protein product: CASSLLTQGATGETQYF.

This clonotype was seen only a few times. J is TRBJ2-1 and V is TRBV7-3; D tentatively fits TRBD1 or TRBD2 (5 bases each). Per germline, CDR1 SGHTA and CDR2 FQGTGA. V lost 5 bases to trimming and J lost 9 bases, with 17 bases between them. The CDR3 has 14 amino acids. The CDR3 DNA reads TGTGCCAGCAGCCAAAACGGGGCTCTCGGTGAGCAGTTCTTC. Its protein product is CASSQNGALGEQFF.

The chain carries TRBV7-9 and TRBJ2-7; a weak D match, TRBD2 (6 bases). V dropped 5 bases and J dropped 0 bases, with 14 bases sitting between them. This CDR3 contains 15 residues. The V gene's germline CDR1 is SEHNR and CDR2 FQNEAQ (reference sequence). This chain's CDR3 is CASSESGRSSYEQYF. The DNA for the CDR3 is TGTGCCAGCAGCGAATCGGGGAGGAGCTCCTACGAGCAGTACTTC.

The chain links TRBV12-3 or TRBV12-4 to TRBJ2-2, with D perhaps matching TRBD1 or TRBD2 (5 bases each). The CDR3 runs to 17 residues. V was cut by 2 bases and J by 5 bases, with 18 bases left in between. In nucleotides, the CDR3 is TGTGCCAGCAGTTTATTGGCCCCAGGGACCGGGACCGGGGAGCTGTTTTTT. It specifies CASSLLAPGTGTGELFF.

This CDR3 is CASSLGPGRWITDTQYF. CDR3 nucleotides: TGTGCCAGCAGTTTAGGTCCAGGACGTTGGATTACAGATACGCAGTATTTT. This chain connects TRBV27 to TRBJ2-3; D call uncertain. From germline, CDR1 is MNHEY and CDR2 SMNVEV (reference sequence). The CDR3 is 17 amino acids. Trimming removed 2 bases at V and 3 bases at J, with 18 bases between.

This chain links TRBV12-3 or TRBV12-4 with TRBJ1-4; D gene unclear. V lost 5 bases to trimming and J lost 0 bases, with 13 bases between them. The CDR3 consists of 16 residues. CDR3 in amino acids: CASSPLRRATNEKLFF. The CDR3, as DNA: TGTGCCAGCAGTCCCCTTCGAAGGGCAACTAATGAAAAACTGTTTTTT.

This clonotype came up a few times. The chain links TRBV12-5 to TRBJ2-4; D unclear. The length of the CDR3 is 15 residues. The germline V and J ends were trimmed by 5 bases and 5 bases, with 16 bases remaining between them. Germline V CDR1 and CDR2: LGHNT, FRNRAP. The CDR3 nucleotides are TGTGCTAGTGGTCAAATCCCTCATTTAGAAAACATTCAGTACTTC. This gives the protein CASGQIPHLENIQYF. The full variable domain, completed using reference TRBV12-5 and TRBJ2-4, is DARVTQTPRHKVTEMGQEVTMRCQPILGHNTVFWYRQTMMQGLELLAYFRNRAPLDDSGMPKDRFSAEMPDATLATLKIQPSEPRDSAVYFCASGQIPHLENIQYFGAGTRLSVL.

The CDR3 bases are TGTGCCAGCAGCGAGACAGGGGGGCACTATGGCTACACCTTC. Protein: CASSETGGHYGYTF. The V gene is TRBV9, the J gene TRBJ1-2; 9 bases match TRBD1. V was pared by 3 bases and J by 3 bases, with 3 bases of the junction left unmatched. CDR1 and CDR2 (germline): SGDLS, YYNGEE. The CDR3 has 14 residues.

CDR3 bases: TGTGCCAGCAACTTAAGGCAGGGTGATCACAATGAGCAGTTCTTC. Translation: CASNLRQGDHNEQFF. This sequence joins TRBV6-1 and TRBJ2-1; D is possibly TRBD1 (5 bases). The germline V and J ends were trimmed by 7 bases and 5 bases, with 18 bases remaining between them. CDR3 length equals 15 residues. The V gene's germline CDR1 is MNHNS and CDR2 SASEGT.

V and J are TRBV4-1 and TRBJ2-5; perhaps TRBD2 as D (5 bases). V was shortened by 3 bases and J by 4 bases, with 18 bases between the two germline ends. The length of the CDR3 is 16 residues. From germline, CDR1 is MGHRA and CDR2 YSYEKL. This CDR3 reads CASSQFAEVSSETQYF. CDR3 sequence (DNA): TGCGCCAGCAGCCAGTTCGCGGAGGTCTCATCAGAGACCCAGTACTTC.

The genes are TRBV7-9 and TRBJ2-7, with 8 bases identical to TRBD2. V lost 5 bases, J lost 1 base, and 7 bases stayed unmatched. The CDR3 totals 15 residues. CDR1 SEHNR and CDR2 FQNEAQ come from the germline V gene (reference sequence). The CDR3 reads CASSKLAANSYEQYF. In nucleotides, the CDR3 is TGTGCCAGCAGCAAACTAGCGGCGAATTCCTACGAGCAGTACTTC.

This clonotype was picked up a small number of times. V gene TRBV13 combines with J gene TRBJ1-1, with D uncertain. Germline V lookup: CDR1 PRHDT, CDR2 FYEKMQ (reference sequence). V was shortened by 3 bases and J by 7 bases, with 12 bases between the two germline ends. There are 13 residues in the CDR3. The CDR3 nucleotides read TGTGCCAGCAGCTTGGCCTGGGGTGGTGAAGCTTTCTTT. Amino acid sequence: CASSLAWGGEAFF.

The chain combines TRBV11-2 with TRBJ2-7; 8 bases are shared with TRBD2. Germline trimming cut 8 bases from V and 0 bases from J; bases unmatched to any gene: 9. The CDR3 loop spans 15 amino acids. Germline V gene sequence: CDR1 SGHAT, CDR2 FQNNGV. Here the CDR3 DNA reads TGTGCCAGCGGGGAACTAGCGGCCAGCTCCTACGAGCAGTACTTC. Its translation: CASGELAASSYEQYF.

This clonotype was detected only a few times. The chain combines TRBV12-3 or TRBV12-4 with TRBJ2-5, with 7 bases matching TRBD2. The DNA end lines up better with TRBJ2-7; the J call may be wrong. CDR3 length: 16 residues. The CDR3 reads CASSLGPSGLSYEQYF. DNA for the CDR3: TGTGCCAGCAGTTTAGGCCCTAGCGGCCTCTCCTACGAGCAGTACTTC.

This clonotype was observed a handful of times. The chain has TRBV6-2 or TRBV6-3 and TRBJ1-5, with 9 bases aligning to TRBD1. The CDR3 is 16 amino acids. Germline V gives CDR1 MNHEY, CDR2 SVGEGT. J lost 7 bases, V lost 6 bases, and 13 bases had no gene match. In DNA, the CDR3 is TGTGCCAGCAGACTGACAGGGGGAGGGATTGGACAGCCCCAGCATTTT. It codes for CASRLTGGGIGQPQHF.

The chain couples TRBV3-1 to TRBJ2-1; D possibly uses TRBD1 or TRBD2 (6 bases each). With the DNA end fitting TRBJ2-5 better, the J assignment may be wrong. The CDR3 is 17 residues long. Looked up from germline, CDR1 is LGHDT and CDR2 is YNNKEL (reference sequence). As DNA, the CDR3 is TGTGCCAGCAGCCAAGATGAGGGGGGATCGAGTCAAGAGACCCAGTACTTC. Translated: CASSQDEGGSSQETQYF.